The source of this T cell receptor (beta chain) is a study of regulatory T cells in long-lasting Graves disease. Construction of the TCR beta libraries employed iRepertoire HTBI primers in conjunction with Arm-PCR of CDR3 regions. TCRdb fed the multiplex PCR reads into MiXCR, producing one record per CDR3 protein. In the table there are about 660,000 distinct CDR3 sequences, approximately 29% of which are singletons. Time point described: persistent/refractory GD, antithyroid drugs over 5 years with positive TRAb. Generation of the TCR library employed RNA extracted from PBMCs. One endocrinology department in Xi'an, China, was where patients came from. From germline, CDR1 is LNHNV and CDR2 YYDKDF (reference sequence). V lost 4 bases to trimming and J lost 6 bases, with 15 bases between them. The CDR3 is 14 amino acids.

The J gene is TRBJ1-2, the V gene TRBV15; no clear D. Sequencing used peripheral blood mononuclear cells (PBMCs), obtained when the disease was refractory, from a patient treated with antithyroid drugs. This TCR was recovered from a female donor with Graves disease. CDR3 sequence (DNA): TGTGCCACCAGCACCAGTTTTCCCATCCATGGCTACACCTTC. Translating it yields CATSTSFPIHGYTF.